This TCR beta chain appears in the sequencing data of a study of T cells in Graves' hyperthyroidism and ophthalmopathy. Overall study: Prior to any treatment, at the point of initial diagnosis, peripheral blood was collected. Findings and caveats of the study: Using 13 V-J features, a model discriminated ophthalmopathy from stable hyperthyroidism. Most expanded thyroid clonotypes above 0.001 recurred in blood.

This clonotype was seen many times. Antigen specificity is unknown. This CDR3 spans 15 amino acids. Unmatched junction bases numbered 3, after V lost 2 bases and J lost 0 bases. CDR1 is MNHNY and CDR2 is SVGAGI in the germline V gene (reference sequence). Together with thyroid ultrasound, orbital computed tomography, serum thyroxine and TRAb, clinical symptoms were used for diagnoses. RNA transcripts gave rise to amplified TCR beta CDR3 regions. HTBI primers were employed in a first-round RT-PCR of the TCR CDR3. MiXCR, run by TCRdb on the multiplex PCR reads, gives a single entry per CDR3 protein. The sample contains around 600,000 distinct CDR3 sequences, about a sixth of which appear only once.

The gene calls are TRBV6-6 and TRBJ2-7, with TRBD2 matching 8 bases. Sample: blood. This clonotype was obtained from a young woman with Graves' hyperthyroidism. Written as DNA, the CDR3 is TGTGCCAGCAGTTACAGGGCGGGAGGCTCCTACGAGCAGTACTTC. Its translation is CASSYRAGGSYEQYF.